Sequencing of this T cell receptor (beta chain) was carried out in a study of T-cell reconstitution after alpha-beta-depleted transplantation in children. Preparation of the TCRbeta library used unique molecular identifiers. MiXCR was run by TCRdb on the PCR reads, yielding one entry per CDR3 protein. This sample carries approximately 980,000 distinct CDR3 sequences, less than 30% of them seen once, and the ten largest clones take under 30%. The V and J ends lost 8 bases and 0 bases, in that order; junction bases with no gene match: 5. Per germline, CDR1 DFQATT and CDR2 SNEGSKA (reference sequence). The CDR3 contains 13 residues.

The chain recombines TRBV20-1 with TRBJ2-3; the match to TRBD1 covers 7 bases. This receptor was obtained from a boy less than two years old who had a stem cell transplant for SCID, so the T cells may come from the graft donor. The specimen was PBMCs, mostly from graft donor cells, collected 360 days after TCRalphabeta/CD19-depleted stem cell transplant. CDR3 region: CSTRTGSTDTQYF. CDR3 nucleotides: TGCAGTACCCGGACAGGTAGCACAGATACGCAGTATTTT.